One and the same sample provided the 30 T cell receptor beta chains below, sequenced in a study of T cells in Graves' hyperthyroidism and ophthalmopathy. Researchers amplified the TCR beta CDR3 regions from RNA transcripts. A first-round RT-PCR of the TCR CDR3 used the HTBI primer set. TCRdb itself ran the multiplex PCR reads through MiXCR, one entry per CDR3 protein. The sample yields 450,000 to 600,000 distinct CDR3 sequences, nearly 20% seen once. What was sequenced was blood. These receptors originate from a man aged 35 to 55 with Graves' ophthalmopathy.

V usage is TRBV5-1 and J usage is TRBJ2-3; D possibly corresponds to TRBD2 (6 bases). The V gene lost 4 bases and the J gene lost 0 bases, with 15 bases spanning the gap. The CDR3 runs to 16 residues. Germline CDR1 SGHRS, CDR2 YFSETQ. CDR3 loop: CASSTWGETSTDTQYF. DNA of the CDR3: TGCGCCAGCAGCACATGGGGGGAAACTAGCACAGATACGCAGTATTTT.

The chain links TRBV5-1 to TRBJ2-2, with D possibly matching TRBD1 (5 bases). V gave up 2 bases and J gave up 5 bases, with 22 bases separating them. CDR3 length: 18 residues. CDR1 and CDR2 (germline): SGHRS, YFSETQ. DNA for the CDR3: TGCGCCAGCAGCTTAGGGGCAGCTTCTCCATTCACGACCGGGGAGCTGTTTTTT. Encoded protein: CASSLGAASPFTTGELFF.

Only a few counts were recorded for this clonotype. V and J are TRBV9 and TRBJ2-1; perhaps TRBD2 as D (6 bases). Per the germline V gene, CDR1 is SGDLS and CDR2 is YYNGEE. The V end lost 0 bases, the J end lost 6 bases, and 10 bases lay between the germline ends. CDR3 length: 14 amino acids. CDR3 region: CASSVAGAANEQFF. The DNA for the CDR3 is TGTGCCAGCAGCGTAGCGGGAGCGGCCAATGAGCAGTTCTTC.

This clonotype was seen ten or more times. The V call is TRBV28, the J call TRBJ1-1; D is ambiguous. Trimming cost V 8 bases and J 3 bases, with 10 bases left between them. This CDR3 has 12 amino acids. In germline, CDR1 is MDHEN, CDR2 SYDVKM. The CDR3 here is CASRDTHTEAFF. DNA for the CDR3: TGTGCCAGCCGAGATACCCACACTGAAGCTTTCTTT.

Only a few counts were recorded for this clonotype. The CDR3 spells CASSSTRGEETQYF. CDR3 bases: TGCGCCAGCAGCTCCACTCGTGGGGAAGAGACCCAGTACTTC. The chain recombines TRBV5-1 with TRBJ2-5; the D is unclear. The CDR3 is made up of 14 amino acids. Trimming shortened V by 3 bases and J by 3 bases, and 12 bases separated the two germline ends. The germline CDR1 and CDR2 sequences are SGHRS and YFSETQ.

This clonotype was observed at least ten times. The DNA for the CDR3 is TGTGCCAGCAGCTCCCTAGGGATGCCCGCAGATACGCAGTATTTT. This encodes CASSSLGMPADTQYF. The rearrangement joins TRBV7-9 to TRBJ2-3, with D unclear. The germline V and J ends were trimmed by 4 bases and 4 bases, with 15 bases remaining between them. Germline V lookup: CDR1 SEHNR, CDR2 FQNEAQ (reference sequence). This CDR3 has 15 amino acids.

The genes are TRBV20-1 and TRBJ2-1; a possible D gene is TRBD2 (6 bases). V lost 5 bases, J lost 7 bases, and 24 bases lay in between. The length of the CDR3 is 16 residues. Germline loops: CDR1 DFQATT, CDR2 SNEGSKA (reference sequence). DNA for the CDR3: TGCAGTGCTTTCCGGGACGGCAAGACTAGATCTAATGAGCAGTTCTTC. The encoded protein is CSAFRDGKTRSNEQFF.

The chain is built from TRBV27 and TRBJ2-6; D is unresolved. The germline V gene has CDR1 MNHEY and CDR2 SMNVEV (reference sequence). The CDR3 loop spans 17 amino acids. Trimming took off 6 bases at V and 2 bases at J, with 17 bases between the two ends. The CDR3: CASRPLIWGTGANVLTF. The CDR3, as DNA: TGTGCCAGCAGACCCCTTATATGGGGAACTGGGGCCAACGTCCTGACTTTC.

This clonotype was counted only a few times. The chain recombines TRBV19 with TRBJ1-5; D ambiguous. Germline CDR1 and CDR2: LNHDA and SQIVND (reference sequence). CDR3 length equals 13 residues. The V and J ends lost 3 bases and 4 bases respectively, with 7 bases between them. CDR3 amino acids: CASSISSNQPQHF. CDR3 sequence (DNA): TGTGCCAGTAGTATTTCCTCAAATCAGCCCCAGCATTTT.

This clonotype has more than one count but fewer than ten. The V and J genes are TRBV7-9 and TRBJ2-2; a possible D gene is TRBD1 (6 bases). This CDR3 spans 16 amino acids. The V and J ends lost 0 bases and 0 bases respectively, with 8 bases between them. From germline, CDR1 is SEHNR and CDR2 FQNEAQ (reference sequence). The CDR3 loop reads CASSLARTANTGELFF. The CDR3 DNA reads TGTGCCAGCAGCTTAGCAAGGACAGCGAACACCGGGGAGCTGTTTTTT.

A few counts support this clonotype. The V and J genes are TRBV20-1 and TRBJ1-1; D ambiguous. The CDR3 has 14 amino acids. Trimming removed 5 bases at V and 8 bases at J, with 21 bases between. CDR1 is DFQATT and CDR2 is SNEGSKA in the germline V gene (reference sequence). The CDR3 is CSARPGGTDREAFF. CDR3 DNA: TGCAGTGCTCGACCCGGAGGCACTGACCGGGAAGCTTTCTTT.

J is TRBJ2-3 and V is TRBV19; 9 bases match TRBD1. From germline, CDR1 is LNHDA and CDR2 SQIVND (reference sequence). Trimming removed 6 bases from V and 4 bases from J; junction bases left unmatched: 8. The CDR3 has 15 residues. CDR3 loop: CASSSTGGRADTQYF. In nucleotides, the CDR3 is TGTGCCAGTAGCTCCACAGGGGGCCGCGCAGATACGCAGTATTTT.

The V gene is TRBV3-1, the J gene TRBJ1-6; D unresolved. The germline CDR1 and CDR2 sequences are LGHDT and YNNKEL (reference sequence). The CDR3 contains 13 residues. The germline V and J ends were trimmed by 1 base and 11 bases, with 9 bases remaining between them. As DNA, the CDR3 is TGTGCCAGCAGCCAAGCGGGGTCGACACCCCTCCACTTT. It specifies CASSQAGSTPLHF.

This clonotype was recorded many times. The chain couples TRBV28 to TRBJ2-1; D is tentatively TRBD1 or TRBD2 (5 bases each). The CDR3 spans 15 residues. V gave up 3 bases and J gave up 2 bases, with 11 bases separating them. Germline V CDR1 and CDR2: MDHEN, SYDVKM. The CDR3 DNA reads as TGTGCCAGCAGTTTCGGGGACCCCCCCTACAATGAGCAGTTCTTC. This codes for CASSFGDPPYNEQFF.

This clonotype was seen more than once but under ten times. The V call is TRBV12-5, the J call TRBJ2-1; no clear D gene. The germline CDR1 and CDR2 sequences are LGHNT and FRNRAP. With 7 bases removed from V and 8 bases from J, the gap between germline ends came to 9 bases. This CDR3 comprises 11 residues. The CDR3 here is CASAPMDEQFF. CDR3 in DNA: TGTGCTAGTGCCCCAATGGATGAGCAGTTCTTC.

This clonotype turned up a few times. This chain links TRBV6-2 or TRBV6-3 with TRBJ1-1; D remains ambiguous. Trimming cost V 6 bases and J 1 base, with 6 bases left between them. This CDR3 has 12 residues. Germline assignment: CDR1 MNHEY and CDR2 SVGEGT. The CDR3 DNA sequence: TGTGCCAGCAGCCATTGGAACACTGAAGCTTTCTTT. It specifies CASSHWNTEAFF.

The rearrangement uses TRBV6-9 and TRBJ2-3; 8 nucleotides agree with TRBD2. The CDR3 is 16 amino acids. After removal of 3 bases from V and 0 bases from J, the junction contained 5 bases not matched to a gene. Germline V gene sequence: CDR1 MNHGY, CDR2 SVAAGI. The CDR3 sequence: CASSYGGGGSTDTQYF. The CDR3 DNA sequence: TGTGCCAGCAGTTACGGGGGGGGGGGTAGCACAGATACGCAGTATTTT.

In its sample, this clonotype was seen many times. V is TRBV20-1 and J is TRBJ2-3, with D perhaps TRBD1 (6 bases). V gave up 6 bases and J gave up 0 bases, with 13 bases separating them. Germline V gene lookup returns CDR1 DFQATT and CDR2 SNEGSKA (reference sequence). CDR3 length: 14 amino acids. The CDR3 coding sequence is TGCAGTGCCGAAACCAGGGGTAGCACAGATACGCAGTATTTT. The encoded protein is CSAETRGSTDTQYF.

This clonotype came up a few times. The rearrangement uses TRBV20-1 and TRBJ2-7; 14 nucleotides match TRBD2. The CDR3 sequence is 16 residues long. In germline, CDR1 is DFQATT, CDR2 SNEGSKA (reference sequence). The trim removed 3 bases at V and 3 bases at J, leaving 7 bases unmatched. In DNA form, the CDR3 reads TGCAGTGCTAGCGGGACTAGCGGGAGTTCTGGCTACGAGCAGTACTTC. Its protein is CSASGTSGSSGYEQYF.

Many counts were recorded for this clonotype. This sequence joins TRBV7-9 and TRBJ2-3; 12 bases line up with TRBD2. After removal of 5 bases from V and 5 bases from J, the junction contained 8 bases not matched to a gene. Germline CDR1 SEHNR, CDR2 FQNEAQ (reference sequence). The CDR3 contains 16 residues. CDR3 sequence: CASSTGLAGQLDTQYF. For the CDR3, the DNA is TGTGCCAGCAGCACCGGACTAGCGGGGCAACTAGATACGCAGTATTTT.

The chain uses TRBV6-1 and TRBJ1-2; 7 bases are a match to TRBD1. Germline assignment: CDR1 MNHNS and CDR2 SASEGT. CDR3 size: 13 residues. V shed 6 bases, J shed 6 bases, and the junction held 7 bases outside the gene matches. The CDR3 protein is CASRAGQENGYTF. DNA of the CDR3: TGTGCCAGCAGGGCCGGACAGGAAAATGGCTACACCTTC.

This clonotype was counted between two and nine times. The V gene is TRBV4-1, the J gene TRBJ1-1; 7 bases match TRBD1. The V gene's germline CDR1 is MGHRA and CDR2 YSYEKL. V was pared by 5 bases and J by 1 base, with 10 bases of the junction left unmatched. The length of the CDR3 is 16 residues. DNA for the CDR3: TGCGCCAGCAGCAAACGACAGGGTTCGAGGAACACTGAAGCTTTCTTT. Translation: CASSKRQGSRNTEAFF.

Turning to this clonotype: Germline is not matched at one junction end, which may reflect a read error. V and J are TRBV6-1 and TRBJ1-4; 10 positions match TRBD1. This CDR3 spans 17 amino acids. The V gene's germline CDR1 is MNHNS and CDR2 SASEGT. The CDR3 sequence: CASQRTGGIRANEKLFF. DNA of the CDR3: TGTGCCAGCCAGAGGACAGGGGGGATCAGGGCTAACGAAAAACTGTTTTTT.

The chain is built from TRBV5-4 and TRBJ1-2, with D perhaps TRBD1 (5 bases). Deletions cut 4 bases from V and 2 bases from J, with 9 bases between. CDR3 length equals 13 residues. Germline V gives CDR1 SGHNT, CDR2 YYREEE (reference sequence). This CDR3 is CASSQWGNYGYTF. CDR3 DNA: TGTGCCAGCAGCCAGTGGGGGAACTATGGCTACACCTTC.

The table lists this clonotype with a few counts. The chain joins TRBV2 to TRBJ1-2; no reliable D call. Germline V gives CDR1 SNHLY, CDR2 FYNNEI. The V end was cut by 6 bases, the J end by 3 bases, with 11 bases between. The length of the CDR3 is 13 residues. CDR3 sequence: CASRGDGHYGYTF. CDR3 bases: TGTGCCAGCAGGGGCGACGGACACTATGGCTACACCTTC.

The V call is TRBV29-1, the J call TRBJ1-2; D call uncertain. The CDR3 is 10 amino acids. Trimming left V 5 bases short and J 6 bases short, with 7 bases between. Germline CDR1 is SQVTM and CDR2 is ANQGSEA. CDR3 protein: CSVFIDGYTF. The CDR3 region has the DNA TGCAGCGTTTTCATCGATGGCTACACCTTC.

V is TRBV12-3 or TRBV12-4 and J is TRBJ2-7; D might be TRBD1 or TRBD2, each matching 5 bases. Trimming took 4 bases from V and 4 from J, leaving 14 bases between them. The CDR3 runs 14 residues. This CDR3 is CASSSGGALYEQYF. The CDR3 DNA is TGTGCCAGCAGTTCTGGGGGAGCCTTATACGAGCAGTACTTC.

The V and J genes are TRBV5-5 and TRBJ1-2, with 10 bases identical to TRBD1. CDR1 SGHKS and CDR2 YYEKEE come from the germline V gene (reference sequence). CDR3 length equals 15 residues. Trimming cost V 5 bases and J 4 bases; bases outside gene matches: 8. This CDR3 reads CASSSRDRGSYGYTF. CDR3 coding DNA: TGTGCCAGCAGTTCCCGGGACAGGGGTAGCTATGGCTACACCTTC.

The sample holds many counts of this clonotype. This chain connects TRBV7-2 to TRBJ2-7; TRBD1 aligns across 7 bases. The ends lost 3 bases at V and 0 bases at J; junction bases unmatched: 11. Germline-derived CDR1 and CDR2 are SGHTA and FQGNSA. This CDR3 region has 17 residues. The CDR3 DNA sequence: TGTGCCAGCAGCTTTCACAGTGACAGGGCTTACTCCTACGAGCAGTACTTC. This sequence encodes CASSFHSDRAYSYEQYF.

Only a few counts were recorded for this clonotype. This rearrangement joins TRBV30 to TRBJ2-5; the match to TRBD1 covers 11 bases. Germline values: CDR1 GTSNPN, CDR2 SVGIG (reference sequence). With 5 bases clipped from V and 5 bases from J, the junction kept 1 base outside the gene matches. The CDR3 is 12 amino acids. As DNA, the CDR3 is TGTGCCTGGGGGGACAGGGGGGAGACCCAGTACTTC. This gives the protein CAWGDRGETQYF.